This TCR beta chain is from a study of control samples from healthy donors and cancer patients. Germline CDR1 reads SGDLS; CDR2 reads YYNGEE. This CDR3 is 14 amino acids long. V dropped 0 bases and J dropped 4 bases, with 7 bases sitting between them. Clones were sequenced by immunoSEQ multiplex PCR, and TCRdb holds only the in-frame ones, with some missing. Here the sample spans tens of thousands of clones, roughly 84% being singletons. V gene TRBV9 combines with J gene TRBJ2-2; the D is unclear. The sequence was obtained from a woman aged 45 to 65 in good health. The material sequenced was blood. The DNA for the CDR3 is TGTGCCAGCAGCGTAGAGGTGTCCACCGGGGAGCTGTTTTTT. Protein sequence: CASSVEVSTGELFF.